This entry concerns a single T cell receptor (beta chain). The sample holds a few counts of this clonotype. Its specific antigen is unknown. Per-base quality was not reported, and no clone a single base away is much larger than it. This sample was taken from a study of CXCR3 chemokines and chemotherapy response in bladder cancer (dated by TCRdb to 2021 to 2024). Describing the broader study: The study tested whether activity of the CXCR3 chemokine system within human bladder cancer tumors predicted response to chemotherapy.

After removal of 4 bases from V and 0 bases from J, the junction retains 6 bases not matched to a gene. Per the germline V gene, SGHTA is the CDR1 and FQGTGA is the CDR2. The cysteine opens and the phenylalanine closes a CDR3 of 17 amino acids. Only the CDR3 region is kept as DNA, spanning 51 bases read in frame from base 1. The receptor library was made with PCR. The instrument was an Illumina HiSeq 2500. TCRdb passed the public sequencing reads through fastp at Q25 and MiXCR, retaining productive beta sequences. A single entry per CDR3 protein holds the most common genes and DNA from its merged rows. This sample gives approximately 13,000 distinct CDR3 sequences in total; around 12% of them show up just once. The ten largest clonotypes hold roughly a quarter of the sample.

This sample was taken from a patient whose treatment included neoadjuvant chemotherapy. The TCR sequence derives from a human donor with bladder cancer that did not respond to neoadjuvant chemotherapy. The rearrangement combines TRBV7-3 with TRBJ2-1, and TRBD2 aligns with 10 junction nucleotides. Read as DNA, the sequence is TGTGCCAGCAGCTCCCCTGGACTAGCGGCCTCCTACAATGAGCAGTTCTTC. Its protein product is CASSSPGLAASYNEQFF.